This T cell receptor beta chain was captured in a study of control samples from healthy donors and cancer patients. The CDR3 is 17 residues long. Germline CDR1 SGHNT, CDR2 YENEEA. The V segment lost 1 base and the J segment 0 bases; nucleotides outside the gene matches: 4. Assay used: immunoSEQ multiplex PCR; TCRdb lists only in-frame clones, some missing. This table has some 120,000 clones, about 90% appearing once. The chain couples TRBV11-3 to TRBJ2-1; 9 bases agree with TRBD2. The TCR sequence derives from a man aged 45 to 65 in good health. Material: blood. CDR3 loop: CASSLGVAGASYNEQFF. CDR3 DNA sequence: TGTGCCAGCAGCTTAGGGGTAGCGGGGGCCTCCTACAATGAGCAGTTCTTC.